This T cell receptor beta chain came from a study of blood T cell repertoires in COVID-19 (dated by TCRdb to 2018 to 2020). Regarding the research as a whole: Collaborator samples came from the United States, Italy and Spain and covered acute and convalescent phases of COVID-19. The prospective study material was composed of cDNA or gDNA derived from T cells, B-cell-depleted T cells, or PBMCs. The dataset comprised deeply sampled blood TCRbeta repertoires from subjects exposed to, actively infected with, or recovered from COVID-19. A freely available public database, intended as a resource for researchers studying the immune response to SARS-CoV-2, is where the repertoires were released. The samples were drawn from two sources: the first 160 participants of the ongoing ImmuneRACE study, and 950 to 1,500 subjects contributed by 6 global collaborators. A de-identified subject ID, COVID-19 status, age in years and sex were almost always included in the sample metadata. Where HLA class I and class II types were available, the types were taken from metadata supplied by the sample provider, not from assay-based typing.

Participants in the prospective study were enrolled through a virtual design, were aged roughly 18 to 100 years, and lived in roughly 24 United States geographic areas. To assign participants to cohorts, the prospective study relied on clinical history that participants themselves reported in a screening survey and a study questionnaire. In the prospective study, mobile phlebotomists collected whole blood, serum and a nasopharyngeal or oropharyngeal swab from each participant. Participants in the prospective study had the option to provide additional blood draws and questionnaires over an approximately 2-month period. Before DNA extraction, blood samples from the prospective study were shipped at room temperature or frozen. Comments on this clone: It has no known antigen specificity. Per-nucleotide qualities are absent, and no much larger clonotype sits a single base away.

From its cysteine to its phenylalanine, the CDR3 spans 16 amino acids. Only CDR3 DNA remains: 48 bases, in frame from the first base. Trimming accounts for 4 bases at V and 5 bases at J, while the number of junction bases matched to no gene is 10. CDR1 and CDR2 (SGDLS, YYNGEE) derive from the germline V gene. The immunoSEQ Assay, a bias-controlled multiplex PCR, was used to amplify TCRbeta CDR3 regions from genomic DNA. Concerning the study's data processing: Within the assay, amplification of reference gene primers was used to estimate how many nucleated cells each sample contained. To quantify the absolute abundance of each unique TCRbeta CDR3 rearrangement, sequence reads were collapsed and filtered. For each sample, productive Simpson clonality was calculated as the square root of Simpson's diversity index across productive rearrangements. Entries here come from immuneACCESS through TCRdb and include only in-frame sequences with V and J called. Some clones fail to appear in such tables; in the studies checked, an unresolved V gene covers under half of the shortfall, and the cause of the remainder is unknown. From that table come the V and J calls and clone size; the DNA was used to work out D and trimming. In this sample the table shows hundreds of thousands of clones, 70% to 90% of which occur a single time. The top ten hold over 1.5% of the sample.

Beyond this particular receptor, the publication reports: Clinical and demographic metadata were provided uncurated, with the amount varying by source and participant.

This sequence originates from a woman in her late teens or twenties with acute COVID-19. The specimen was PBMCs or T cells enriched from blood (not recorded which). Rearrangement joined TRBV9 to TRBJ2-3; the junction holds 10 bases that match TRBD2. The nucleotides read TGTGCCAGCAGCAAAAGAAGCGGGAGGGTGGAAGATACGCAGTATTTT. This gives the protein CASSKRSGRVEDTQYF.